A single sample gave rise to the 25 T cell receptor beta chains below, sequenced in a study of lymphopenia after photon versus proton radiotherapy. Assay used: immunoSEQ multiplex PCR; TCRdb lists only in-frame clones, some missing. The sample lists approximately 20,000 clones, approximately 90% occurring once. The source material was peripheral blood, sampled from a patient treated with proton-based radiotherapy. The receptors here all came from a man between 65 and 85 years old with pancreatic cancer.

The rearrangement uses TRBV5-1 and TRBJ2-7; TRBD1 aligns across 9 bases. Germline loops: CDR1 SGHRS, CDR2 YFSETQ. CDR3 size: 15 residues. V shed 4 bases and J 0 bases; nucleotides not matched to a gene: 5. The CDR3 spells CASSIQQGASYEQYF. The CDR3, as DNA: TGCGCCAGCAGCATCCAACAGGGGGCCTCCTACGAGCAGTACTTC.

CDR3 in amino acids: CASRRDTPSGYTF. The CDR3 coding sequence is TGTGCCAGCAGGCGGGACACTCCATCTGGCTACACCTTC. The chain employs TRBV6-5 and TRBJ1-2; tentatively, D is TRBD1 (6 bases). The germline CDR1 and CDR2 sequences are MNHEY and SVGAGI. V shed 6 bases and J shed 7 bases, with 15 bases lying between them. CDR3 length equals 13 residues.

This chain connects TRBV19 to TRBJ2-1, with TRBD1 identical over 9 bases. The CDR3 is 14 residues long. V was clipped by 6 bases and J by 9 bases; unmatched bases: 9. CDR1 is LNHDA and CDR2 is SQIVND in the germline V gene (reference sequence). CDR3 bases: TGTGCCAGTAGCGTCGACAGGGGGTTGGGTGAGCAGTTCTTC. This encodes CASSVDRGLGEQFF.

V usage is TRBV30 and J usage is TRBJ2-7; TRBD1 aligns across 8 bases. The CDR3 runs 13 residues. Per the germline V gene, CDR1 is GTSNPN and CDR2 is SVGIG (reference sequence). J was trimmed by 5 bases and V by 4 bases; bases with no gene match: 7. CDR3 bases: TGTGCCTGGACGGACAGGGTTGGTGACGAGCAGTACTTC. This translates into CAWTDRVGDEQYF.

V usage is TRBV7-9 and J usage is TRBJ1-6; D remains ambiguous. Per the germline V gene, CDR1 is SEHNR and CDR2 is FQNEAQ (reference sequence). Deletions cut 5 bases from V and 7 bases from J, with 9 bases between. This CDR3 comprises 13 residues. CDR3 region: CASSRQQNSPLHF. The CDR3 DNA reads TGTGCCAGCAGCAGGCAGCAGAATTCACCCCTCCACTTT.

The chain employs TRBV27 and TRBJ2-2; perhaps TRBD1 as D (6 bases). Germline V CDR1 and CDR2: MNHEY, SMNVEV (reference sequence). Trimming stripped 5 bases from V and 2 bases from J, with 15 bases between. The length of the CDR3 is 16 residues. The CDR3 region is CASSKARTVNTGELFF. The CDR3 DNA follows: TGTGCCAGCAGTAAGGCCCGGACAGTTAACACCGGGGAGCTGTTTTTT.

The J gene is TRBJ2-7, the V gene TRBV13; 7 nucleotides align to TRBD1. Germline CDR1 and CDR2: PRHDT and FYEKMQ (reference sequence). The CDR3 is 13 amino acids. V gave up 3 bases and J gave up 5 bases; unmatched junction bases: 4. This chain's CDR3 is CASSFPQGNEQYF. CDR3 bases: TGTGCCAGCAGCTTTCCACAGGGGAACGAGCAGTACTTC.

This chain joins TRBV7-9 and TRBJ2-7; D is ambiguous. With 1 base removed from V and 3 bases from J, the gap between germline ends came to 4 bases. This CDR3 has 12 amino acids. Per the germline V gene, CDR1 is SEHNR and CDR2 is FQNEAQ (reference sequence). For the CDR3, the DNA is TGTGCCAGCAGCTTAGTCGGCTACGAGCAGTACTTC. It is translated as CASSLVGYEQYF.

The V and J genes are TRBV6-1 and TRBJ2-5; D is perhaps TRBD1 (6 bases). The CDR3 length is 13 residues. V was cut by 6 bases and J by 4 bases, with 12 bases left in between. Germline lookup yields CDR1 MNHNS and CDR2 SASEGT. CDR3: CASRPQGTETQYF. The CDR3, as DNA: TGTGCCAGCAGGCCTCAGGGGACAGAGACCCAGTACTTC.

CDR3 sequence: CASSWGPGLDYGYTF. Here the CDR3 DNA reads TGTGCCAGCAGCTGGGGGCCCGGTTTGGACTATGGCTACACCTTC. This chain links TRBV11-2 with TRBJ1-2, with D maybe TRBD1 (6 bases). From germline, CDR1 is SGHAT and CDR2 FQNNGV. The CDR3 loop spans 15 amino acids. Trimming removed 4 bases at V and 3 bases at J, with 15 bases between.

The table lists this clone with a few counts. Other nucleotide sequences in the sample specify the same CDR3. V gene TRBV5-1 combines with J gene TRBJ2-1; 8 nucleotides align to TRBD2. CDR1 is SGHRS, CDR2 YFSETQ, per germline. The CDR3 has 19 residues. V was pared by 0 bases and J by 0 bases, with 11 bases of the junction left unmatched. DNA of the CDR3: TGCGCCAGCAGCTTGGGGGAGAAGGTAGCGGGAACCTCCTACAATGAGCAGTTCTTC. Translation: CASSLGEKVAGTSYNEQFF.

CDR3 region: CASSSPVGGGTEAFF. The CDR3 region has the DNA TGTGCCAGCAGCTCCCCGGTAGGGGGGGGCACTGAAGCTTTCTTT. This sequence joins TRBV7-9 and TRBJ1-1, with TRBD1 as a possible D gene (6 bases). Trimming removed 4 bases at V and 4 bases at J, with 16 bases between. Germline loops: CDR1 SEHNR, CDR2 FQNEAQ (reference sequence). The CDR3 contains 15 residues.

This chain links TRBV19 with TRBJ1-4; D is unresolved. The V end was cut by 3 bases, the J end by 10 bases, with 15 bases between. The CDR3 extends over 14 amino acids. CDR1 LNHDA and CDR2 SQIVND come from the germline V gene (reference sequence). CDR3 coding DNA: TGTGCCAGTAGTATTAAAGGCGGTGGCGGAAAACTGTTTTTT. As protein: CASSIKGGGGKLFF.

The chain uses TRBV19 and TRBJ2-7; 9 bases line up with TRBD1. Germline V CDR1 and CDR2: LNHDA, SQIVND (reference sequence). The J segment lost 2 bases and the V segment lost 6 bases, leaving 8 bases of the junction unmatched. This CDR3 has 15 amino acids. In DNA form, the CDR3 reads TGTGCCAGTAGGACACAGGGGGCGATCCCCTACGAGCAGTACTTC. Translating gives CASRTQGAIPYEQYF.

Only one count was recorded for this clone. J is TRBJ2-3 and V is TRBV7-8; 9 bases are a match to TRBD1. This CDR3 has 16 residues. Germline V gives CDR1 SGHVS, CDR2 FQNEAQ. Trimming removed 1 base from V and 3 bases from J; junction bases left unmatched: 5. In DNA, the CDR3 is TGTGCCAGCAGCTTAGGAGGACAGGGGTTAACAGATACGCAGTATTTT. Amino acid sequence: CASSLGGQGLTDTQYF.

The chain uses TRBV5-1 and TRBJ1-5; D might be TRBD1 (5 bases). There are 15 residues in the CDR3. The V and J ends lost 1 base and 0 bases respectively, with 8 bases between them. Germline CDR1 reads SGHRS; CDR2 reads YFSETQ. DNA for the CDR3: TGCGCCAGCAGCTTGACAGGAGATAGCAATCAGCCCCAGCATTTT. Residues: CASSLTGDSNQPQHF.

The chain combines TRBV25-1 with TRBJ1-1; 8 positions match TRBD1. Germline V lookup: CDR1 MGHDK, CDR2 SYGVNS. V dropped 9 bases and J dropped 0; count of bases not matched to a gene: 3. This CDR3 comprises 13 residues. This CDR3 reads CASRQGMNTEAFF. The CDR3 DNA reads TGTGCCAGTCGACAGGGGATGAACACTGAAGCTTTCTTT.

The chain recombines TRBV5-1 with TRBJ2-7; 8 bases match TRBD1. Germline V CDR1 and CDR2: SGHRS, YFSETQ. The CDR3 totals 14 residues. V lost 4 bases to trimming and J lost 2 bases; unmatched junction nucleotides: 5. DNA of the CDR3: TGCGCCAGCAGCCGCGGACAGGGTCCCTACGAGCAGTACTTC. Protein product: CASSRGQGPYEQYF.

CDR3 loop: CASSQGSSNSPLHF. CDR3 bases: TGTGCCAGCAGCCAGGGCTCGAGTAATTCACCCCTCCACTTT. The chain couples TRBV14 to TRBJ1-6; no reliable D call. The CDR3 runs to 14 residues. Germline lookup yields CDR1 SGHDN and CDR2 FVKESK. V lost 3 bases, J lost 6 bases, and 9 bases lay in between.

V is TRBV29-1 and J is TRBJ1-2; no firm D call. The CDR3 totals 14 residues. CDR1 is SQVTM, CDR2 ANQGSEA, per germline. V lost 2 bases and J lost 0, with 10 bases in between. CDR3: CSVELSNSNYGYTF. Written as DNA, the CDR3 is TGCAGCGTTGAACTGTCCAATTCTAACTATGGCTACACCTTC.

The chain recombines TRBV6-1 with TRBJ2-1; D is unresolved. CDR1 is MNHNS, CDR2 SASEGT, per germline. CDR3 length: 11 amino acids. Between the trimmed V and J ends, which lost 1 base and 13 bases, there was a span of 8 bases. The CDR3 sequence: CASSEDVPQFF. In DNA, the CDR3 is TGTGCCAGCAGTGAAGATGTGCCCCAGTTCTTC.

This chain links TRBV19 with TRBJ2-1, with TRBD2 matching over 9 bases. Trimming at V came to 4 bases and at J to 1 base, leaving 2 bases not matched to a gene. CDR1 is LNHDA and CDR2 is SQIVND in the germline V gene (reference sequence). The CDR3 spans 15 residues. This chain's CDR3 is CASSTLAGSYNEQFF. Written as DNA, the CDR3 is TGTGCCAGTAGTACCCTAGCGGGGTCCTACAATGAGCAGTTCTTC.

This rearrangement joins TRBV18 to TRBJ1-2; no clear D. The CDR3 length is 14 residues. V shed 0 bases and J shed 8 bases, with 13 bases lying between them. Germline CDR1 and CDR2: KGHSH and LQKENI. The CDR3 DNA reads TGTGCCAGCTCACCACCGATAGTCGTTGGAGGCTACACCTTC. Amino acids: CASSPPIVVGGYTF.

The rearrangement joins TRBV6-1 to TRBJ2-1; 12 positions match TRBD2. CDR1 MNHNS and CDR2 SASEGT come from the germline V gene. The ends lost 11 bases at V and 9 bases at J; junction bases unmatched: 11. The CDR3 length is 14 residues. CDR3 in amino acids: CALRGTSGSSEQFF. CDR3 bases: TGTGCCCTAAGAGGGACTAGCGGGTCGAGTGAGCAGTTCTTC.

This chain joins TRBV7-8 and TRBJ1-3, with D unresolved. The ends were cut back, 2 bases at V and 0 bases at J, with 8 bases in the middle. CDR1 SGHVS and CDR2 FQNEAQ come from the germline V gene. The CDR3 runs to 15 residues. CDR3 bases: TGTGCCAGCAGCTTATTAAGGGACTCTGGAAACACCATATATTTT. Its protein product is CASSLLRDSGNTIYF.